Detailed here is one T cell receptor (beta chain). This specimen comes from a study of blood T cell repertoires in COVID-19. The age range of participants was 18 to 89 years, with residence in about two dozen US areas. V lost 0 bases to trimming and J lost 6 bases, with 18 bases between them. This CDR3 comprises 16 residues. The germline V gene has CDR1 MNHEY and CDR2 SVGAGI. Clones were sequenced by immunoSEQ multiplex PCR, and TCRdb holds only the in-frame ones, with some missing. This sample has about 350,000 clones, with around 87% found just once. This TCR derives from a woman aged 25 to 39 who had recovered from COVID-19. The J gene is TRBJ2-7, the V gene TRBV6-5, with D perhaps TRBD1 (6 bases). Material for sequencing was PBMCs or T cells enriched from blood (not recorded which). DNA of the CDR3: TGTGCCAGCAGTTACTCGACAGGACAGCGTTCCGGCGAGCAGTACTTC. This encodes CASSYSTGQRSGEQYF.